This paragraph reports one T cell receptor beta chain. The assay was immunoSEQ multiplex PCR, and TCRdb's table has in-frame clones only and misses some. The table lists under 75,000 clones, around 87% of them singletons, with roughly 5.1% in the top ten. This entry belongs to a study of technical replicates of blood from several donors. Per the germline V gene, CDR1 is MNHEY and CDR2 is SVGAGI. This CDR3 has 15 residues. Trimming at V came to 7 bases and at J to 3 bases, leaving 9 bases not matched to a gene. The V and J genes are TRBV6-5 and TRBJ2-3; 8 bases fit TRBD2. Source material: PBMCs. The TCR originated in a human donor in good health. Some clones in this sample may be carry-over from other donors' samples. The CDR3 reads CASTTSGGRTDTQYF. In DNA, the CDR3 is TGTGCCAGCACCACCAGCGGGGGTAGGACAGATACGCAGTATTTT.